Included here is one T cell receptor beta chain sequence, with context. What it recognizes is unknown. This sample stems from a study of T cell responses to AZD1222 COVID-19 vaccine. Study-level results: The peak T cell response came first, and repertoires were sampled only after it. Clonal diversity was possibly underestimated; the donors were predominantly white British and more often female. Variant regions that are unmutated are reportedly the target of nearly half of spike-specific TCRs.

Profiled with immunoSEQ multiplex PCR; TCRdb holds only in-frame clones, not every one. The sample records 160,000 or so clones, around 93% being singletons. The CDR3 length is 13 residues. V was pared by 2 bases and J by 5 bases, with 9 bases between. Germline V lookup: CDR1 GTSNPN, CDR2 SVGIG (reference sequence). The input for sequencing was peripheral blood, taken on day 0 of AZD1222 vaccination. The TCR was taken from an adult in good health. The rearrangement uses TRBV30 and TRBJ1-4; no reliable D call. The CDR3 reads CAWSSSLNEKLFF. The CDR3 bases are TGTGCCTGGAGTTCCTCACTGAATGAAAAACTGTTTTTT.